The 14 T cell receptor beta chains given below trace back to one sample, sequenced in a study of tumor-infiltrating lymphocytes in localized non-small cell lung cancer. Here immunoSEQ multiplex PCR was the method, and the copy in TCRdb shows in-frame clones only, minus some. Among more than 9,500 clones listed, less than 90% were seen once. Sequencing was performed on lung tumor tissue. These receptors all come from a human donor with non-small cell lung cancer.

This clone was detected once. This CDR3 reads CASARGSMNTEAFF. Written as DNA, the CDR3 is TGTGCCAGCGCTCGCGGTTCCATGAACACTGAAGCTTTCTTT. This rearrangement joins TRBV6-5 to TRBJ1-1; D is unclear. Between the trimmed V and J ends, which lost 8 bases and 0 bases, there was a span of 13 bases. There are 14 residues in the CDR3. Per germline, CDR1 MNHEY and CDR2 SVGAGI.

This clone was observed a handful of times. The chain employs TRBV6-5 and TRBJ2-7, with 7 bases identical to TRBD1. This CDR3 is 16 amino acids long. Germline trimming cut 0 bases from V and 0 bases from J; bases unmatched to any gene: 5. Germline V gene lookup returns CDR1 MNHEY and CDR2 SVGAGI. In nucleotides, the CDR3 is TGTGCCAGCAGTTACTCCGGGACAGTTAGCTCCTACGAGCAGTACTTC. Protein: CASSYSGTVSSYEQYF.

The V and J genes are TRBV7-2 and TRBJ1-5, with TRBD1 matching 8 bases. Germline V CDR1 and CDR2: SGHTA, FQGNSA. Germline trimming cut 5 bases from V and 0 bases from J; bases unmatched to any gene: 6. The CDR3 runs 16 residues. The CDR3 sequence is CASSPGGPNSNQPQHF. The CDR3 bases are TGTGCCAGCAGCCCAGGGGGCCCTAATAGCAATCAGCCCCAGCATTTT.

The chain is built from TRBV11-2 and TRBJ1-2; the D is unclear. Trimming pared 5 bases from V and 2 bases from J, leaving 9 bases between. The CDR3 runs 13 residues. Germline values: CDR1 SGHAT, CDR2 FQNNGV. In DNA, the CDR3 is TGTGCCAGCAGCAGGGCAGCCAACTATGGCTACACCTTC. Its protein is CASSRAANYGYTF.

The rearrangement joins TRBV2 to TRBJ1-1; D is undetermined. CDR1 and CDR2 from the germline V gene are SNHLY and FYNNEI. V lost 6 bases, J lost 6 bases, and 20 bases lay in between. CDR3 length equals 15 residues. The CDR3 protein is CASRETSGWLPEAFF. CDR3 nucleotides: TGTGCCAGCAGGGAGACATCAGGATGGTTGCCTGAAGCTTTCTTT.

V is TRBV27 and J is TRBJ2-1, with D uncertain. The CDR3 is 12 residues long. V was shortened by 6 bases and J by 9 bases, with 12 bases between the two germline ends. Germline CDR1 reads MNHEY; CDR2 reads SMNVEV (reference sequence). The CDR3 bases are TGTGCCAGCAGCTTGGTCTTTGGTGAGCAGTTCTTC. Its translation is CASSLVFGEQFF.

As DNA, the CDR3 is TGTGCCAGCAGCCAAGAGGTGCTAGTCGCACCCTACGAGCAGTACTTC. Protein product: CASSQEVLVAPYEQYF. This chain links TRBV4-2 with TRBJ2-7, with D unclear. Deletions cut 0 bases from V and 2 bases from J, with 14 bases between. CDR1 and CDR2 from the germline V gene are LGHNA and YNFKEQ. This CDR3 is built from 16 residues.

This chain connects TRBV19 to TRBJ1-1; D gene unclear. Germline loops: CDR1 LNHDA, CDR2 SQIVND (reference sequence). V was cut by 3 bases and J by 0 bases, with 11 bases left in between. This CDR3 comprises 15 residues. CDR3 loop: CASSIGGRLNTEAFF. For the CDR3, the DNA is TGTGCCAGTAGTATTGGCGGGCGGTTGAACACTGAAGCTTTCTTT.

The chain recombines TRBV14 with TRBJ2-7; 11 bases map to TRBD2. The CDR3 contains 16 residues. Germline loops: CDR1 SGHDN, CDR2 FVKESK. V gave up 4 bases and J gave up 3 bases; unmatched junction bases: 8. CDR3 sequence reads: CASSPILGTSGYEQYF. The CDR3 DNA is TGTGCCAGCAGCCCCATACTCGGGACTAGCGGCTACGAGCAGTACTTC.

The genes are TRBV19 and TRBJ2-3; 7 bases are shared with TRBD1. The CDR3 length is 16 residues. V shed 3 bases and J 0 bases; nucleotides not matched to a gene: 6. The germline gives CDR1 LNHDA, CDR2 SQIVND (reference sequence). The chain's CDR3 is CASSILGGQSTDTQYF. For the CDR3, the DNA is TGTGCCAGTAGTATCCTAGGGGGACAGAGCACAGATACGCAGTATTTT.

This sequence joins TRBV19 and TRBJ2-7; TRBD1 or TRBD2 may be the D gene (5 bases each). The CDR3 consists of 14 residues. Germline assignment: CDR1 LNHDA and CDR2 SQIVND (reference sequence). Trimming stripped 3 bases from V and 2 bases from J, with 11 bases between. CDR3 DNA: TGTGCCAGTAGTATCGGGACGGCTACCTACGAGCAGTACTTC. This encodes CASSIGTATYEQYF.

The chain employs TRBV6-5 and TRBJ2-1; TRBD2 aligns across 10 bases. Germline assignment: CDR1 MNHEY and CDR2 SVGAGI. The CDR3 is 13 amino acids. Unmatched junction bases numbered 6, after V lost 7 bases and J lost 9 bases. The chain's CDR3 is CASTGRTSGEQFF. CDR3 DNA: TGTGCCAGCACCGGCCGGACTAGCGGTGAGCAGTTCTTC.

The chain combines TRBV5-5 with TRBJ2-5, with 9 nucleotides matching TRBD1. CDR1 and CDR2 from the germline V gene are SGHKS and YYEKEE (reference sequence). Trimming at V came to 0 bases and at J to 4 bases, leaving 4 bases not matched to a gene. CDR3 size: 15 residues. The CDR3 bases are TGTGCCAGCAGCTTGGCTGGACAGGGGCGAGAGACCCAGTACTTC. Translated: CASSLAGQGRETQYF.

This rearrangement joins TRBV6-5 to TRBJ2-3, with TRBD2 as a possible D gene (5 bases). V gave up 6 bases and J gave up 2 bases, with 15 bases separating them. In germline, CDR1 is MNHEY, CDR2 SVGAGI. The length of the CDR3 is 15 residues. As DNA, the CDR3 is TGTGCCAGCAGGCCCCTCGGGGTGTACACAGATACGCAGTATTTT. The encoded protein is CASRPLGVYTDTQYF.